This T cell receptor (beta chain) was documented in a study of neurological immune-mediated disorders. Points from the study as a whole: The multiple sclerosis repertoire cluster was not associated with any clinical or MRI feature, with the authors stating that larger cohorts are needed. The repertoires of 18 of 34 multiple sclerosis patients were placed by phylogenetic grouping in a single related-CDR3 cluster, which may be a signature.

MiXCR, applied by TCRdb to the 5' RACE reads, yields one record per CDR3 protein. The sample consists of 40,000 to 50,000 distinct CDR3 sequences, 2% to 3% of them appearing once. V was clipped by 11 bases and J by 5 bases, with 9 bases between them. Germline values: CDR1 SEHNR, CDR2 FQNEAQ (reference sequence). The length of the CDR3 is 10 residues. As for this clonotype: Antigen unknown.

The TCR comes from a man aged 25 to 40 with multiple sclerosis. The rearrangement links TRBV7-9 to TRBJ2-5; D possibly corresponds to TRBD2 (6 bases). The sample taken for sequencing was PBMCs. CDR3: CAASAETQYF. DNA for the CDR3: TGTGCCGCTAGCGCGGAGACCCAGTACTTC. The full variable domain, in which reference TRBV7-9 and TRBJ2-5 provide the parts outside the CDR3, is DTGVSQNPRHKITKRGQNVTFRCDPISEHNRLYWYRQTLGQGPEFLTYFQNEAQLEKSRLLSDRFSAERPKGSFSTLEIQRTEQGDSAMYLCAASAETQYFGPGTRLLVL.